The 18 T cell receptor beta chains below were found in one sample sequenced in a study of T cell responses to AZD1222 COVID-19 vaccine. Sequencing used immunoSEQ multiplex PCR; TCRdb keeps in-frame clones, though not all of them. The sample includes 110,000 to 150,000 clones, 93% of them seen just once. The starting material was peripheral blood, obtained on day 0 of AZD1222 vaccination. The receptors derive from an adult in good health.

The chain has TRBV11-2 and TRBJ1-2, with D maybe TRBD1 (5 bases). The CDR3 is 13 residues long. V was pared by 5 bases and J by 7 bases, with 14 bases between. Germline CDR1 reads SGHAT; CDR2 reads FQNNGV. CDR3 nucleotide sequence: TGTGCCAGCAGCAGCAGGGTTGGTGGTGGCTACACCTTC. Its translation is CASSSRVGGGYTF. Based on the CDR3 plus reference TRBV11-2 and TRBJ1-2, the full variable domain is EAGVAQSPRYKIIEKRQSVAFWCNPISGHATLYWYQQILGQGPKLLIQFQNNGVVDDSQLPKDRFSAERLKGVDSTLKIQPAKLEDSAVYLCASSSRVGGGYTFGSGTRLTVV.

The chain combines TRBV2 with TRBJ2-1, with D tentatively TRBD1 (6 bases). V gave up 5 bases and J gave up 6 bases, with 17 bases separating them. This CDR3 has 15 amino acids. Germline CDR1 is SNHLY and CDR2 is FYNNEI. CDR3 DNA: TGTGCCAGCAGTTTACTACGGGACACACGCAATGAGCAGTTCTTC. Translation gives CASSLLRDTRNEQFF.

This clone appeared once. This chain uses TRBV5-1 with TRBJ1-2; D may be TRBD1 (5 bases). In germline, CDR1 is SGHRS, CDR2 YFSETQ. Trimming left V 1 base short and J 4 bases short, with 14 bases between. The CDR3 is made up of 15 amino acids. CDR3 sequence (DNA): TGCGCCAGCAGCTTGAATTCCGGCCAGGGCTATGGCTACACCTTC. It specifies CASSLNSGQGYGYTF.

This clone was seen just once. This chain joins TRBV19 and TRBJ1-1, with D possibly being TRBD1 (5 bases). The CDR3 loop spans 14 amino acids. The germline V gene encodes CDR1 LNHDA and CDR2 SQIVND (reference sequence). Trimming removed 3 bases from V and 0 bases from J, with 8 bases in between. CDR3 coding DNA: TGTGCCAGTAGTATCCAGGGCCTGAACACTGAAGCTTTCTTT. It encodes CASSIQGLNTEAFF. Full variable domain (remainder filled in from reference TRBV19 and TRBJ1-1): DGGITQSPKYLFRKEGQNVTLSCEQNLNHDAMYWYRQDPGQGLRLIYYSQIVNDFQKGDIAEGYSVSREKKESFPLTVTSAQKNPTAFYLCASSIQGLNTEAFFGQGTRLTVV.

This CDR3 reads CSASWDGNYGYTF. The CDR3, as DNA: TGCAGTGCTAGTTGGGACGGTAACTATGGCTACACCTTC. This rearrangement joins TRBV20-1 to TRBJ1-2; D possibly corresponds to TRBD1 (5 bases). The germline V gene encodes CDR1 DFQATT and CDR2 SNEGSKA (reference sequence). V lost 3 bases and J 1 base, leaving 9 bases between the germline ends. CDR3 length: 13 amino acids.

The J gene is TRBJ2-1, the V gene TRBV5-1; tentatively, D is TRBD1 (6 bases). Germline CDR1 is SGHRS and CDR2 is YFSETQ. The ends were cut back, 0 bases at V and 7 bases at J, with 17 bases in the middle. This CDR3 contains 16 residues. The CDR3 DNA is TGCGCCAGCAGCTTGGGGATTCCCGGACAGACAAATGAGCAGTTCTTC. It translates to CASSLGIPGQTNEQFF.

The CDR3 DNA follows: TGTGCCAGCAGCTTAGGAGTCTTAGGGGACAGGGGCTCTGGCTACACCTTC. Residues: CASSLGVLGDRGSGYTF. The chain couples TRBV7-9 to TRBJ1-2, with TRBD1 matching over 10 bases. J lost 7 bases, V lost 1 base, and 12 bases had no gene match. The CDR3 has 17 residues. Germline-derived CDR1 and CDR2 are SEHNR and FQNEAQ (reference sequence).

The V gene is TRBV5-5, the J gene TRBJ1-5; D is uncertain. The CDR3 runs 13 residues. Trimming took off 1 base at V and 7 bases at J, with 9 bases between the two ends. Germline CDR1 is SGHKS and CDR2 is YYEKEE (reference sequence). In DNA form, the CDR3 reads TGTGCCAGCAGCTTGATGGATAACCAGCCCCAGCATTTT. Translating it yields CASSLMDNQPQHF. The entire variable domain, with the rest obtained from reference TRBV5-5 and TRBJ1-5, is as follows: DAGVTQSPTHLIKTRGQQVTLRCSPISGHKSVSWYQQVLGQGPQFIFQYYEKEERGRGNFPDRFSARQFPNYSSELNVNALLLGDSALYLCASSLMDNQPQHFGDGTRLSIL.

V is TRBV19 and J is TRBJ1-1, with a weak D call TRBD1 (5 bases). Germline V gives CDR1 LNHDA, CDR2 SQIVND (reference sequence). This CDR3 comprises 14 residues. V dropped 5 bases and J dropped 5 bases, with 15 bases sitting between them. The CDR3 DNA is TGTGCCAGTAGTGCTCAGGGACGGGGGACTGAAGCTTTCTTT. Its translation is CASSAQGRGTEAFF.

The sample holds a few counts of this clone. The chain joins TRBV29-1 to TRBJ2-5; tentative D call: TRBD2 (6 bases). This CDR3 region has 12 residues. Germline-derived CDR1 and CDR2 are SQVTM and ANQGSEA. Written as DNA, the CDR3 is TGCAGTACCTCCTCCCGGGGGGAGACCCAGTACTTC. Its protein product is CSTSSRGETQYF.

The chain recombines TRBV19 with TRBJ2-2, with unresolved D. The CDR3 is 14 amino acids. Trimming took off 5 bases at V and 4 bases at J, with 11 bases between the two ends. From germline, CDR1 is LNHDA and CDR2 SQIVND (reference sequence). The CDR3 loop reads CASSPPVTTGELFF. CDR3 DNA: TGTGCCAGTAGTCCCCCAGTAACCACCGGGGAGCTGTTTTTT.

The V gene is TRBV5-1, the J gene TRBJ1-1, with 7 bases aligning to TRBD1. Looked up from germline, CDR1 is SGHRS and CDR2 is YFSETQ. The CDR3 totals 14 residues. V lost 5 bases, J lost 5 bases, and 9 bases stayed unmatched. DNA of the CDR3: TGCGCCAGCAGGGACGGGACAGATGGGACTGAAGCTTTCTTT. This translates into CASRDGTDGTEAFF. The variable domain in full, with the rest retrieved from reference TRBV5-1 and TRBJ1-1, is KAGVTQTPRYLIKTRGQQVTLSCSPISGHRSVSWYQQTPGQGLQFLFEYFSETQRNKGNFPGRFSGRQFSNSRSEMNVSTLELGDSALYLCASRDGTDGTEAFFGQGTRLTVV.

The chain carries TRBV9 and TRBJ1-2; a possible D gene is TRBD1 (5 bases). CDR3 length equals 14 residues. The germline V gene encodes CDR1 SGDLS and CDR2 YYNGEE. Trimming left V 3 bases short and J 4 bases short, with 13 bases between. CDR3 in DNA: TGTGCCAGCAGCGCAGGTGGGGCTGGCTATGGCTACACCTTC. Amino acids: CASSAGGAGYGYTF.

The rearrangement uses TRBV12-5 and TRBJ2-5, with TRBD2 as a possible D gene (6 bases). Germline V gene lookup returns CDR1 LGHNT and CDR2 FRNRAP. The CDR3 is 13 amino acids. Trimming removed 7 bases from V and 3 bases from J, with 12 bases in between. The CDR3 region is CASETGAKETQYF. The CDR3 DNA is TGTGCTAGTGAAACGGGAGCTAAAGAGACCCAGTACTTC.

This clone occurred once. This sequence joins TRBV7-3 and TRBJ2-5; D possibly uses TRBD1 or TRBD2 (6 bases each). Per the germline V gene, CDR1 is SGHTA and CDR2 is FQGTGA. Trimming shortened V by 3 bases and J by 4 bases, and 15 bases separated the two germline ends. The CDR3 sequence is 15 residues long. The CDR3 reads CASSFGGRKGETQYF. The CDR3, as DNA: TGTGCCAGCAGCTTTGGGGGGCGTAAAGGAGAGACCCAGTACTTC.

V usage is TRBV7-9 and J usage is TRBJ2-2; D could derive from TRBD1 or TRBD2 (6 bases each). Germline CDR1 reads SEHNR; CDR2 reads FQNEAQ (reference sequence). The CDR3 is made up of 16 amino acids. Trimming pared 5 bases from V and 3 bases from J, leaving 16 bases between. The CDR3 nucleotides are TGTGCCAGCAGCCCGGCCCGGGGGCTGCACACCGGGGAGCTGTTTTTT. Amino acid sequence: CASSPARGLHTGELFF.

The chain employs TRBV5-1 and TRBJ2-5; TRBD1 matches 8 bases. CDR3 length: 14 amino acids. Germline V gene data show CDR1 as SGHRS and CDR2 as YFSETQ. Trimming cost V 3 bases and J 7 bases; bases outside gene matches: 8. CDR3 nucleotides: TGCGCCAGCAGCTCAGGGGGCGCGGTCGGGACCCAGTACTTC. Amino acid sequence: CASSSGGAVGTQYF.

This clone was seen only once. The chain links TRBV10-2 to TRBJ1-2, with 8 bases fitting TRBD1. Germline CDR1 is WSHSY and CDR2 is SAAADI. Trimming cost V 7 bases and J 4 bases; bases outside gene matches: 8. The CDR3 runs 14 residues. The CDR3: CASTIDRGSYGYTF. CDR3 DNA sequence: TGCGCCAGCACAATAGACAGGGGCAGCTATGGCTACACCTTC.